These 21 T cell receptor beta chains share one sample of origin, sequenced in a study of CD8 T cells in ankylosing spondylitis. Findings of the study overall: Roughly 8 highly homologous variants made up a TCR beta motif that seemed to typify ankylosing spondylitis blood.

These TCRs are of unknown antigen specificity. TCRdb re-called the 5' RACE reads through MiXCR, storing one row per CDR3 protein. The table includes approximately 550,000 distinct CDR3 sequences, roughly 13% detected once. What was sequenced was blood, either unsorted or a sorted T cell fraction (not recorded which). Every receptor here comes from a male donor with ankylosing spondylitis.

The sample holds a few counts of this clonotype. The chain recombines TRBV11-3 with TRBJ2-1; 7 positions match TRBD2. After removal of 1 base from V and 10 bases from J, the junction contained 7 bases not matched to a gene. CDR3 size: 14 residues. Germline loops: CDR1 SGHNT, CDR2 YENEEA. For the CDR3, the DNA is TGTGCCAGCAGCTTAGCCGGGGGGATTAGCGAGCAGTTCTTC. Protein sequence: CASSLAGGISEQFF.

By sample share, this clonotype is medium-sized. The gene calls are TRBV20-1 and TRBJ2-1; 9 positions match TRBD2. Trimming at V came to 0 bases and at J to 2 bases, leaving 5 bases not matched to a gene. The germline V gene encodes CDR1 DFQATT and CDR2 SNEGSKA (reference sequence). There are 16 residues in the CDR3. CDR3 region: CSARDPAGGAYNEQFF. CDR3 DNA sequence: TGCAGTGCTAGAGATCCAGCGGGAGGTGCCTACAATGAGCAGTTCTTC.

V is TRBV30 and J is TRBJ2-3; no clear D. The germline V and J ends were trimmed by 3 bases and 6 bases, with 13 bases remaining between them. The CDR3 spans 13 residues. Germline V gene sequence: CDR1 GTSNPN, CDR2 SVGIG (reference sequence). CDR3 loop: CAWRQRLDDTQYF. In DNA, the CDR3 is TGTGCCTGGAGACAGCGCCTCGATGATACGCAGTATTTT.

This clonotype was observed a few times. This chain uses TRBV4-2 with TRBJ1-4; no firm D call. There are 14 residues in the CDR3. CDR1 is LGHNA and CDR2 is YNFKEQ in the germline V gene. With 1 base removed from V and 6 bases from J, the gap between germline ends came to 9 bases. CDR3 coding DNA: TGTGCCAGCAGCCAAGGAAGTCTGGATGAAAAACTGTTTTTT. This translates into CASSQGSLDEKLFF.

The table lists this clonotype with a few counts. The chain uses TRBV6-1 and TRBJ2-7, with 9 positions matching TRBD1. After removal of 2 bases from V and 2 bases from J, the junction contained 13 bases not matched to a gene. This CDR3 comprises 18 residues. Per the germline V gene, CDR1 is MNHNS and CDR2 is SASEGT. This CDR3 reads CASSEQPLDRGSPYEQYF. CDR3 DNA sequence: TGTGCCAGCAGTGAACAGCCCCTTGACAGGGGGTCCCCCTACGAGCAGTACTTC.

V gene TRBV19 combines with J gene TRBJ2-1; 7 bases align to TRBD2. Germline loops: CDR1 LNHDA, CDR2 SQIVND (reference sequence). The junction had 18 bases not matched to a gene; V was cut back by 7 bases and J by 0 bases. The CDR3 length is 19 residues. CDR3 bases: TGTGCCAGTAAGGGGAGTTCCACTAGCGCAGAATTCTCCTACAATGAGCAGTTCTTC. The encoded protein is CASKGSSTSAEFSYNEQFF.

The chain links TRBV20-1 to TRBJ2-4; D not certain. Per the germline V gene, CDR1 is DFQATT and CDR2 is SNEGSKA (reference sequence). The CDR3 runs 15 residues. Trimming removed 4 bases from V and 1 base from J, with 14 bases in between. CDR3 nucleotide sequence: TGCAGTGCTACCCCCGTTTGGACGGCCAAAAACATTCAGTACTTC. It encodes CSATPVWTAKNIQYF.

This clonotype showed up just a few times. V is TRBV20-1 and J is TRBJ1-5; unclear D gene. This CDR3 spans 13 amino acids. The germline CDR1 and CDR2 sequences are DFQATT and SNEGSKA (reference sequence). Trimming removed 3 bases at V and 3 bases at J, with 9 bases between. For the CDR3, the DNA is TGCAGTGCTAGCGGTCACCCCAATCAGCCCCAGCATTTT. Translating it yields CSASGHPNQPQHF.

The sample holds a few counts of this clonotype. This chain uses TRBV5-6 with TRBJ2-5; TRBD1 aligns across 9 bases. Germline V gene sequence: CDR1 SGHDT, CDR2 YYEEEE. V gave up 3 bases and J gave up 4 bases; unmatched junction bases: 7. CDR3 length equals 15 residues. The CDR3 loop reads CASSSGTGWRETQYF. The CDR3 nucleotides are TGTGCCAGCAGCTCCGGGACAGGGTGGAGAGAGACCCAGTACTTC. The full variable domain, in which reference TRBV5-6 and TRBJ2-5 provide the parts outside the CDR3, is DAGVTQSPTHLIKTRGQQVTLRCSPKSGHDTVSWYQQALGQGPQFIFQYYEEEERQRGNFPDRFSGHQFPNYSSELNVNALLLGDSALYLCASSSGTGWRETQYFGPGTRLLVL.

V gene TRBV6-6 combines with J gene TRBJ2-5; the D gene is possibly TRBD1 (5 bases). In germline, CDR1 is MNHNY, CDR2 SVGAGI (reference sequence). The V end was cut by 6 bases, the J end by 3 bases, with 11 bases between. The CDR3 spans 13 residues. The CDR3 DNA reads TGTGCCAGCAGCCCTCGACAGAAAGAGACCCAGTACTTC. Its protein is CASSPRQKETQYF.

In its sample, this clonotype was seen a few times. The CDR3 DNA reads as TGTGCCAGCAGCCCCAGGGTTTCTCACGAGCAGTACGTC. It is translated as CASSPRVSHEQYV. V is TRBV7-9 and J is TRBJ2-7; a weak D match, TRBD1 (5 bases). V was shortened by 5 bases and J by 5 bases, with 13 bases between the two germline ends. In germline, CDR1 is SEHNR, CDR2 FQNEAQ (reference sequence). This CDR3 is built from 13 residues.

This clonotype was detected only a few times. The chain has TRBV20-1 and TRBJ2-1, with D maybe TRBD2 (6 bases). Trimming stripped 6 bases from V and 6 bases from J, with 21 bases between. The V gene's germline CDR1 is DFQATT and CDR2 SNEGSKA (reference sequence). The CDR3 is made up of 15 amino acids. In DNA, the CDR3 is TGCAGTGCCCCAACCCGGACAAAGGGAGGCAATGAGCAGTTCTTC. Translation: CSAPTRTKGGNEQFF.

This clonotype was seen repeatedly, ten times or more. The chain recombines TRBV5-1 with TRBJ2-3, with 7 nucleotides matching TRBD2. The J segment lost 2 bases and the V segment lost 4 bases, leaving 7 bases of the junction unmatched. This CDR3 has 15 residues. CDR1 SGHRS and CDR2 YFSETQ come from the germline V gene. The CDR3 is CASSPMGLLTDTQYF. The CDR3 DNA sequence: TGCGCCAGCAGCCCCATGGGACTACTCACAGATACGCAGTATTTT.

This clonotype occurred many times. The genes are TRBV7-8 and TRBJ2-2; D is possibly TRBD1 (5 bases). Trimming removed 6 bases from V and 6 bases from J, with 5 bases in between. Germline V gene lookup returns CDR1 SGHVS and CDR2 FQNEAQ. The CDR3 sequence is 11 residues long. In DNA form, the CDR3 reads TGTGCCAGCAGAGGGGCCGGGGAGCTGTTTTTT. Translation gives CASRGAGELFF.

This sequence joins TRBV2 and TRBJ1-1; D remains ambiguous. The ends were cut back, 4 bases at V and 12 bases at J, with 15 bases in the middle. Germline V gene data show CDR1 as SNHLY and CDR2 as FYNNEI. The CDR3 loop spans 12 amino acids. CDR3 in amino acids: CASSVAFDQSFF. CDR3 DNA: TGTGCCAGCAGTGTCGCCTTCGACCAATCTTTCTTT.

The CDR3 spells CASSQAPSGGEQYV. CDR3 in DNA: TGTGCCAGCAGCCAAGCCCCTAGCGGAGGCGAGCAGTACGTC. This rearrangement joins TRBV3-1 to TRBJ2-7; 7 bases match TRBD2. Germline values: CDR1 LGHDT, CDR2 YNNKEL (reference sequence). This CDR3 region has 14 residues. V gave up 1 base and J gave up 6 bases; unmatched junction bases: 6.

This clonotype has just a few counts. This rearrangement joins TRBV3-1 to TRBJ2-3, with 11 positions matching TRBD2. The CDR3 has 16 residues. Germline assignment: CDR1 LGHDT and CDR2 YNNKEL (reference sequence). V dropped 4 bases and J dropped 6; count of bases not matched to a gene: 9. The CDR3 DNA is TGTGCCAGCAGCCCTCTGGTGGCTAGCGGGAGGGATACGCAGTATTTT. Its protein product is CASSPLVASGRDTQYF.

This clonotype was seen a few times. The V and J genes are TRBV20-1 and TRBJ2-5, with 12 bases identical to TRBD2. Germline assignment: CDR1 DFQATT and CDR2 SNEGSKA (reference sequence). Trimming at V came to 3 bases and at J to 2 bases, leaving 4 bases not matched to a gene. The CDR3 runs 15 residues. The DNA of the CDR3 is TGCAGTGCTAGTCTGGGACTAGCGGGTCAAGAGACCCAGTACTTC. Translating gives CSASLGLAGQETQYF.

This clonotype was seen a handful of times. CDR3 protein: CASRDSQNYGYTF. CDR3 nucleotides: TGTGCCAGCAGGGACAGTCAAAACTATGGCTACACCTTC. The chain links TRBV2 to TRBJ1-2; maybe TRBD1 (6 bases). V was shortened by 6 bases and J by 2 bases, with 10 bases between the two germline ends. CDR1 is SNHLY, CDR2 FYNNEI, per germline. The length of the CDR3 is 13 residues.

V and J are TRBV5-4 and TRBJ2-1; no reliable D call. V was shortened by 4 bases and J by 7 bases, with 21 bases between the two germline ends. The CDR3 loop spans 16 amino acids. From germline, CDR1 is SGHNT and CDR2 YYREEE (reference sequence). The CDR3 sequence: CASSPGWRSLGNEQFF. The CDR3 coding sequence is TGTGCCAGCAGCCCCGGATGGCGGAGTCTAGGGAATGAGCAGTTCTTC.

This chain links TRBV27 with TRBJ2-7; 8 bases map to TRBD1. The length of the CDR3 is 13 residues. CDR1 and CDR2 from the germline V gene are MNHEY and SMNVEV (reference sequence). DNA for the CDR3: TGTGCCAGCAGGCTAACCGGGACAGGCCCGTACGTAGTC. It codes for CASRLTGTGPYVV.